This T cell receptor (beta chain) came from a study of radiotherapy plus CTLA-4 blockade in lung cancer (dated by TCRdb to the late 2010s). General notes on the study: Objective responses occurred in about 20% of enrolled patients, and 30% to 40% achieved disease control.

About this clone itself: Its antigen target is currently unknown. No per-base quality is available; no much larger clone lies one base away.

What the authors observed across the whole study: Increased serum interferon-beta after radiation, together with early dynamic changes in blood T cell clones, were reported to be the strongest predictors of response. After treatment with radiotherapy and ipilimumab, TCR clones that came from tumors expanded in the peripheral blood.

Focal radiation therapy combined with CTLA-4 blockade (ipilimumab) was tested in patients with chemo-refractory metastatic non-small-cell lung cancer. The library was generated by the immunoSEQ multiplex PCR assay. The table was pulled from immuneACCESS by TCRdb, which kept in-frame rearrangements only. Such tables lose some clones; where checked, under half of the loss comes from unresolved V genes, and the rest has no known cause. The sample table contains about 120,000 clones; only one count was recorded for about 87% of them. The top ten hold roughly 7% of the sample. The sequence came from a human donor with non-small cell lung cancer that progressed on radiotherapy plus ipilimumab. The sequencing here drew on peripheral blood, taken from a patient treated with radiotherapy plus ipilimumab.

The CDR3 here reads CASQGQETQYF. Read as DNA, the sequence is TGTGCCAGCCAGGGGCAAGAGACCCAGTACTTC. The rearrangement joined TRBV6-5 to TRBJ2-5; TRBD1 is a weak D gene call, 6 bases matching. Spanning cysteine to phenylalanine, the CDR3 consists of 11 amino acids. Just the 33-base CDR3 DNA is kept, in frame starting at base 1. CDR1 and CDR2 are drawn from the germline V gene: MNHEY, SVGAGI. Trimming costs V 8 bases and J 2 bases, and their ends lie 6 bases apart.